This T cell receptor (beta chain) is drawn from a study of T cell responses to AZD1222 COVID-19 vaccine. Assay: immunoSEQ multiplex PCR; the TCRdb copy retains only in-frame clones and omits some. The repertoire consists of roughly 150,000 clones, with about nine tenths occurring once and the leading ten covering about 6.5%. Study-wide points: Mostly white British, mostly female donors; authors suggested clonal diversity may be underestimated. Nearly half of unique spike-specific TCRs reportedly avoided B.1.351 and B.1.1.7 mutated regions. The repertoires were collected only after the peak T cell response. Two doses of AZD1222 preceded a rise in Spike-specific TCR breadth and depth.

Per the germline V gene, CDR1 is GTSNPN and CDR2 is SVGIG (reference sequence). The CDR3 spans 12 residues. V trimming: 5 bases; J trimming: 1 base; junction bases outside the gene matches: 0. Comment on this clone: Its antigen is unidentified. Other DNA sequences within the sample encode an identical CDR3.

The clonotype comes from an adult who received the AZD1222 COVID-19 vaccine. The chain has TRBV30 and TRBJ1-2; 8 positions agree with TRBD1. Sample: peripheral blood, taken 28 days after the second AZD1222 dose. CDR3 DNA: TGTGCCTGGGACAGGGGTAACTATGGCTACACCTTC. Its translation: CAWDRGNYGYTF.